Listed below are T cell receptor beta chains from one sample, sequenced in a study of blood T cells in healthy people across ages. TCRdb fed the 5' RACE reads into MiXCR, producing one record per CDR3 protein. This sample has about 830,000 distinct CDR3 sequences, with more than 45% found just once. The specimen sequenced was blood. These receptors came from a man younger than 45 in good health. The CDR3 runs from the conserved cysteine through the conserved F or W. The D gene is left open where the match is weak.

d_call	j_call	v_call	cdr3_aa
.	TRBJ2-7	TRBV6-1	CASAKGDSSSYEQYF
.	TRBJ2-3	TRBV9	CASSVADTQYF
TRBD2	.	TRBV6-1	CASTSTSVTYEQYF
.	TRBJ1-2	TRBV6-1	CASSDPRDGSPNYGYTF
TRBD2	TRBJ2-4	TRBV4-2	CASSQGQGLILDIQYF
TRBD1	TRBJ1-2	TRBV15	CATSRALGTVNYGYTF
.	TRBJ2-7	TRBV25-1	CASSDGGVEQYF
.	TRBJ1-1	TRBV6-6	CASSYTDGATEAFF
.	TRBJ1-4	TRBV7-9	CASSGVRTTNEKLFF
.	TRBJ1-3	TRBV4-2	CASSQGIVSGNTIYF
.	TRBJ2-5	TRBV20-1	CSASGGTQYF
TRBD2	TRBJ2-1	TRBV20-1	CSARLLAGGYNEQFF
TRBD2	TRBJ2-5	TRBV20-1	CSAKAGVKDEQYF
.	TRBJ1-5	TRBV6-2/TRBV6-3	CASSTGNSNQPQHF
.	TRBJ1-6	TRBV20-1	CSARESGGNSPLHF
.	TRBJ2-3	TRBV2	CASSVLGSGTDTQYF
.	TRBJ2-1	TRBV20-1	CSAPSSGSSYNEQFF
TRBD2	TRBJ2-7	TRBV29-1	CSVGPASGGAYEQYF
.	TRBJ1-2	TRBV10-3	CAITQETNYGYTF
.	TRBJ2-1	TRBV9	CASSAIPPYYNEQFF
TRBD2	.	TRBV3-1	CASSQGGGEYEQYF
TRBD1	TRBJ2-3	TRBV7-2	CASRLETGTDTQYF
.	TRBJ2-1	TRBV20-1	CSARIYRDEQFF
.	TRBJ2-1	TRBV29-1	CSVDGRSYNEQFF
.	TRBJ2-5	TRBV20-1	CSARDGRAVQETQYF
TRBD2	TRBJ2-3	TRBV20-1	CSARIGRVFADTQYF
.	TRBJ2-1	TRBV9	CASSVEGGLLNEQFF
.	TRBJ2-5	TRBV5-1	CASSLILGNQETQYF
.	TRBJ2-7	TRBV7-2	CASSLDRGPIYEQYF
.	TRBJ2-1	TRBV7-2	CASSLAVGHNEQFF
.	TRBJ2-5	TRBV2	CASSLGAGGQYF
.	TRBJ1-5	TRBV27	CASSPARAQPQHF
.	.	TRBV6-6	CASQTTERYYEQYF
.	TRBJ2-7	TRBV28	CASSTRAFTYEQYF
.	TRBJ2-7	TRBV30	CAGQDTGVPSYEQYF
.	TRBJ2-3	TRBV6-5	CASRAGENTDTQYF
.	.	TRBV6-5	CASSATGVYEQYF
TRBD2	.	TRBV11-3	CASSGSGLPNNEQYF
.	TRBJ1-1	TRBV11-2	CASSLPRGPNTEAFF
TRBD2	TRBJ2-1	TRBV7-2	CASSSYREGEQFF
.	TRBJ1-2	TRBV28	CASSLEWDFNGYTF
TRBD2	TRBJ2-1	TRBV20-1	CSAKETSGSPSYNEQFF
TRBD2	TRBJ2-1	TRBV7-9	CASSLLAGGPGDEQFF
TRBD1	TRBJ1-6	TRBV15	CATGGYYNSPLHF
TRBD1	TRBJ1-4	TRBV5-1	CASSVQGAATNEKLFF
.	TRBJ1-5	TRBV27	CASSRAGGGQPQHF
TRBD2	TRBJ2-3	TRBV6-1	CASSDSSKRGDTQYF
TRBD2	TRBJ2-1	TRBV20-1	CSARGTGGRGNEQFF
TRBD2	TRBJ2-7	TRBV18	CASSPLSSSGRTFYEQYF
TRBD2	TRBJ2-5	TRBV4-3	CASSQDRGGGLAGKETQYF
.	TRBJ1-2	TRBV6-1	CASSASSPGFLYYGYTF
TRBD2	TRBJ2-1	TRBV20-1	CSAPSPTGTNYNEQFF
TRBD1	TRBJ2-7	TRBV10-3	CAISDPGQGNYEQYF
.	.	TRBV5-1	CASSLDGAANYNEQYF
.	TRBJ1-6	TRBV10-3	CAISGGANSPLHF
TRBD2	TRBJ2-3	TRBV20-1	CSAGTSGSLSTDTQYF
TRBD2	.	TRBV5-1	CASSLSFSSGAPLETQYF